Below, 5 T cell receptor beta chains from the same sample are listed, as sequenced in a study of blood T cells in healthy people across ages. Then a second PCR, running roughly 6 to 11 cycles, was carried out with a sample-barcoded 5' primer and a J-beta primer mix. TCRdb itself ran the 5' RACE reads through MiXCR, one entry per CDR3 protein. The sample records about a million distinct CDR3 sequences, around two fifths being singletons. Sequences were obtained from blood. Receptors originate from a man between 18 and 29 years old in good health.

CDR3 DNA: TGCAGCGGCCGTTCACGGCGAATTGAAGCTTTCTTT. Protein product: CSGRSRRIEAFF. The chain has TRBV29-1 and TRBJ1-1; D is unclear. This CDR3 has 12 residues. Looked up from germline, CDR1 is SQVTM and CDR2 is ANQGSEA. Trimming pared 7 bases from V and 7 bases from J, leaving 16 bases between.

This clonotype has only a few counts. The chain combines TRBV7-6 with TRBJ1-4; a possible D gene is TRBD1 (5 bases). Germline CDR1 and CDR2: SGHVS and FNYEAQ. V lost 8 bases and J 4 bases, leaving 11 bases between the germline ends. There are 13 residues in the CDR3. In nucleotides, the CDR3 is TGTGCCAGCTCCTGGGGGATTAATGAAAAACTGTTTTTT. Encoded protein: CASSWGINEKLFF.

A few counts support this clonotype. V usage is TRBV20-1 and J usage is TRBJ1-2; the D is unclear. This CDR3 is built from 12 residues. V lost 1 base and J 5 bases, leaving 8 bases between the germline ends. Germline values: CDR1 DFQATT, CDR2 SNEGSKA (reference sequence). The CDR3 coding sequence is TGCAGTGCTAGAGGCCAGCAATATGGCTACACCTTC. This codes for CSARGQQYGYTF.

The rearrangement links TRBV4-1 to TRBJ2-1, with D maybe TRBD2 (6 bases). The V end lost 0 bases, the J end lost 3 bases, and 18 bases lay between the germline ends. The CDR3 contains 18 residues. Looked up from germline, CDR1 is MGHRA and CDR2 is YSYEKL. Here the CDR3 DNA reads TGCGCCAGCAGCCAAGATCGGCCGCGGGCGGGGAGCTACAATGAGCAGTTCTTC. Its translation is CASSQDRPRAGSYNEQFF.

The chain joins TRBV5-1 to TRBJ2-7; D gene ambiguous. The CDR3 has 14 amino acids. Germline V gives CDR1 SGHRS, CDR2 YFSETQ. The ends were cut back, 6 bases at V and 1 base at J, with 14 bases in the middle. The CDR3 here is CASKQDVASYEQYF. The CDR3, as DNA: TGCGCCAGCAAGCAGGACGTCGCATCCTACGAGCAGTACTTC.